Below, 27 T cell receptor beta chains from the same sample are listed, as sequenced in a study of esophageal squamous cell carcinoma under preoperative chemotherapy. Time point here: after preoperative PTX-NDP chemotherapy. MiXCR was run by TCRdb on the PCR reads, yielding one entry per CDR3 protein. The profile covers around 9,700 distinct CDR3 sequences, with about 63% appearing a single time and about 29% taken by the ten largest. The sample was taken from a patient given preoperative chemotherapy. These receptors originate from a human donor with esophageal squamous cell carcinoma. The donor label of this sample is uncertain.

V and J are TRBV6-1 and TRBJ2-4; 9 bases line up with TRBD2. CDR1 and CDR2 from the germline V gene are MNHNS and SASEGT. This CDR3 region has 13 residues. V trimming: 11 bases; J trimming: 13 bases; junction bases outside the gene matches: 15. CDR3 DNA: TGTGCCGGCTCGCGCGGGGGGGAAAACGTCCAGTACTTC. Encoded protein: CAGSRGGENVQYF.

V and J are TRBV6-1 and TRBJ2-4; perhaps TRBD1 as D (5 bases). The end of the DNA aligns better with TRBJ2-7, so the J call may be wrong. This CDR3 is 12 amino acids long. Germline V gene lookup returns CDR1 MNHNS and CDR2 SASEGT. The CDR3 DNA reads TGTGCCAGCGGGGCAGGCTACTACGAGCAGTACTTC. This gives the protein CASGAGYYEQYF.

The chain joins TRBV7-2 to TRBJ2-1; tentatively, D is TRBD1 (6 bases). Germline V CDR1 and CDR2: SGHTA, FQGNSA. V was cut by 5 bases and J by 7 bases, with 12 bases left in between. The CDR3 loop spans 13 amino acids. DNA for the CDR3: TGTGCCAGCAGCCCGCGACAGGCTAATGAGCAGTTCTTC. This encodes CASSPRQANEQFF.

The chain employs TRBV6-1 and TRBJ2-3; D may be TRBD1 or TRBD2 (5 bases each). The J call could be wrong; TRBJ2-7 is a better fit for the DNA end. Germline CDR1 is MNHNS and CDR2 is SASEGT. The CDR3 totals 15 residues. The CDR3 sequence: CASSLVGDGDYEQYF. In DNA, the CDR3 is TGTGCCAGCAGCCTTGTTGGGGACGGAGACTACGAGCAGTACTTC.

The chain joins TRBV10-2 to TRBJ2-1; D gene ambiguous. The J call may be incorrect, as the DNA end agrees better with TRBJ2-7. Germline V gives CDR1 WSHSY, CDR2 SAAADI. There are 12 residues in the CDR3. The CDR3 coding sequence is TGCGCCAGCAGTGTGATTGGAATTGCGCAGTACTTC. Protein sequence: CASSVIGIAQYF.

This clonotype was seen only a few times. As DNA, the CDR3 is TGTGCCAGCAGCTCAAGACAGGGCGTAAGCTACGAGCAGTACTTC. The encoded protein is CASSSRQGVSYEQYF. V gene TRBV7-2 combines with J gene TRBJ2-5, with TRBD1 identical over 7 bases. The J call may be faulty, since TRBJ2-7 better matches the DNA end. The CDR3 runs to 15 residues. Germline V CDR1 and CDR2: SGHTA, FQGNSA.

This clonotype appeared a single time. This sequence joins TRBV7-4 and TRBJ2-1, with D unresolved. Per the germline V gene, CDR1 is SGHVT and CDR2 is SQSDAQ. The length of the CDR3 is 16 residues. V was pared by 1 base and J by 0 bases, with 10 bases between. CDR3 sequence reads: CASSLEETFSYNEQFF. The DNA for the CDR3 is TGTGCCAGCAGCTTAGAAGAGACATTCTCCTACAATGAGCAGTTCTTC.

The CDR3 reads CASMRRATDQPQHF. The DNA for the CDR3 is TGTGCCAGCATGCGCCGGGCCACGGATCAGCCCCAGCATTTT. The V and J genes are TRBV6-1 and TRBJ1-5; D not certain. V was cut by 7 bases and J by 5 bases, with 15 bases left in between. CDR1 and CDR2 (germline): MNHNS, SASEGT. CDR3 length: 14 residues.

This clonotype was found a few times. The genes are TRBV25-1 and TRBJ2-5; the D call may be TRBD1 or TRBD2 (5 bases each). V was trimmed by 3 bases and J by 0 bases, leaving 17 bases between them. The CDR3 runs 17 residues. Germline V lookup: CDR1 MGHDK, CDR2 SYGVNS. The CDR3 protein is CASSDSGSRAYQETQYF. The CDR3 bases are TGTGCCAGCAGTGATTCGGGGAGCAGGGCGTACCAAGAGACCCAGTACTTC.

This chain joins TRBV6-1 and TRBJ2-7; D not certain. V dropped 4 bases and J dropped 9 bases, with 16 bases sitting between them. This CDR3 is 13 amino acids long. Germline CDR1 reads MNHNS; CDR2 reads SASEGT. The CDR3: CASSVPLPLGQYF. The CDR3 bases are TGTGCCAGCAGTGTGCCACTACCTTTGGGGCAGTACTTC.

Of note for this clonotype: A read error may produce the germline difference seen at one junction end. The rearrangement uses TRBV6-1 and TRBJ2-2; D is tentatively TRBD1 or TRBD2 (5 bases each). Germline CDR1 reads MNHNS; CDR2 reads SASEGT. This CDR3 has 14 amino acids. The CDR3: CAGSQGVNTGALFF. CDR3 DNA sequence: TGTGCGGGCAGCCAGGGTGTGAACACCGGGGCGCTGTTTTTT.

Note on this clonotype: A read error may account for a junction end that differs from germline. The chain is built from TRBV6-1 and TRBJ2-4; 8 bases agree with TRBD2. Germline loops: CDR1 MNHNS, CDR2 SASEGT. There are 11 residues in the CDR3. CDR3 in DNA: TGTGCCAGCAGTGAACTAGCGGGTGTATTCTTC. Amino acid sequence: CASSELAGVFF.

The chain employs TRBV6-1 and TRBJ2-2; D remains unclear. TRBJ2-3 explains the end of the DNA better; the J call may be wrong. CDR1 is MNHNS and CDR2 is SASEGT in the germline V gene. The CDR3 is made up of 14 amino acids. CDR3 sequence: CASLFQANTEAQYF. The CDR3 nucleotides are TGTGCCAGCCTATTTCAGGCGAACACCGAGGCGCAGTATTTT.

This clonotype was found a few times. The rearrangement links TRBV10-3 to TRBJ2-2, with unresolved D. The CDR3 consists of 14 residues. In germline, CDR1 is ENHRY, CDR2 SYGVKD. The germline V and J ends were trimmed by 5 bases and 1 base, with 8 bases remaining between them. The CDR3 DNA reads TGTGCCATCAGTCCCCAGTGGAACACCGGGGAGCTGTTTTTT. Its protein is CAISPQWNTGELFF.

The sample holds a few counts of this clonotype. The chain links TRBV6-5 to TRBJ2-5, with 11 bases identical to TRBD2. Trimming cost V 7 bases and J 4 bases; bases outside gene matches: 2. The CDR3 runs to 13 residues. Germline-derived CDR1 and CDR2 are MNHEY and SVGAGI. The CDR3 reads CASTGLAGETQYF. DNA of the CDR3: TGTGCCAGCACCGGACTAGCGGGAGAGACCCAGTACTTC.

In this sample, this clonotype turned up a few times. V is TRBV7-8 and J is TRBJ2-5; no reliable D call. V was pared by 4 bases and J by 11 bases, with 26 bases between. The CDR3 runs to 16 residues. Germline values: CDR1 SGHVS, CDR2 FQNEAQ. CDR3 nucleotides: TGTGCCAGCAGCTCAAGCCGCTTTGTCTCCTACAATGAGCAGTACTTC. This codes for CASSSSRFVSYNEQYF.

This rearrangement joins TRBV6-1 to TRBJ2-4; maybe TRBD1 (5 bases). The J call is uncertain, as TRBJ2-7 better fits the DNA end. The CDR3 is 14 amino acids. The germline gives CDR1 MNHNS, CDR2 SASEGT. CDR3 sequence (DNA): TGTGCCAGCACACAGGCCCCTCTAATGATCGAGCAGTACTTC. Its protein product is CASTQAPLMIEQYF.

Many counts were recorded for this clonotype. The rearrangement uses TRBV6-6 and TRBJ2-1, with 9 bases matching TRBD1. Germline CDR1 reads MNHNY; CDR2 reads SVGAGI (reference sequence). Germline trimming cut 4 bases from V and 0 bases from J; bases unmatched to any gene: 4. This CDR3 is 16 amino acids long. CDR3 residues: CASSSLTGGSYNEQFF. In DNA form, the CDR3 reads TGTGCCAGCAGTTCATTGACAGGGGGCTCCTACAATGAGCAGTTCTTC.

The count of this clonotype is one. V and J are TRBV6-1 and TRBJ2-1; 9 bases agree with TRBD2. The CDR3 loop spans 16 amino acids. Germline values: CDR1 MNHNS, CDR2 SASEGT. The V segment lost 5 bases and the J segment 0 bases; nucleotides outside the gene matches: 5. This chain's CDR3 is CASSPFSGSSYNEQFF. The CDR3 region has the DNA TGTGCCAGCAGTCCCTTTAGCGGGAGCTCCTACAATGAGCAGTTCTTC.

Judged by abundance, this clonotype is medium-sized. The V and J genes are TRBV10-1 and TRBJ2-1, with no clear D. Germline assignment: CDR1 WNHNN and CDR2 SYGVQD (reference sequence). This CDR3 comprises 13 residues. V lost 2 bases and J lost 8, with 10 bases in between. CDR3 coding DNA: TGCGCCAGCAGTGAGCCAGCTAGGGATGAGCAGTTCTTC. This sequence encodes CASSEPARDEQFF.

Sample share makes this clonotype medium-sized. The chain employs TRBV7-6 and TRBJ2-2, with a possible D match to TRBD1 (7 bases). This CDR3 is 15 amino acids long. Germline V gene data show CDR1 as SGHVS and CDR2 as FNYEAQ. The V end lost 7 bases, the J end lost 8 bases, and 20 bases lay between the germline ends. The CDR3 sequence is CASTPGQGGLGELFF. CDR3 in DNA: TGTGCCAGCACCCCCGGGCAGGGGGGTTTGGGGGAGCTGTTTTTT.

This clonotype was counted at least ten times. The CDR3 protein is CASSAGTSGRAAEQYF. The CDR3 coding sequence is TGTGCCAGCAGTGCCGGGACTAGCGGGAGGGCCGCCGAGCAGTACTTC. This sequence joins TRBV6-1 and TRBJ2-5, with 16 positions matching TRBD2. The DNA end favors TRBJ2-7, so the J call may be wrong. Germline loops: CDR1 MNHNS, CDR2 SASEGT. This CDR3 has 16 residues.

The chain employs TRBV10-1 and TRBJ2-1; a weak D match, TRBD2 (6 bases). The J call may be wrong; the DNA end is better matched by TRBJ2-5. The CDR3 totals 12 residues. Germline CDR1 WNHNN, CDR2 SYGVQD (reference sequence). CDR3 DNA: TGCGCCAGCAGTGACGGGGGTCAGACCCAGTACTTC. It codes for CASSDGGQTQYF.

This sequence joins TRBV6-1 and TRBJ2-2, with 8 positions matching TRBD2. Germline CDR1 and CDR2: MNHNS and SASEGT. After removal of 7 bases from V and 2 bases from J, the junction contained 6 bases not matched to a gene. The CDR3 loop spans 15 amino acids. The CDR3 sequence: CASIRAGGNTGELFF. The CDR3 nucleotides read TGTGCCAGCATACGGGCGGGGGGAAACACCGGGGAGCTGTTTTTT.

This clonotype was seen more than once but under ten times. V is TRBV5-5 and J is TRBJ2-2; D possibly corresponds to TRBD2 (6 bases). Trimming shortened V by 6 bases and J by 7 bases, and 16 bases separated the two germline ends. This CDR3 is built from 14 residues. The germline gives CDR1 SGHKS, CDR2 YYEKEE (reference sequence). CDR3 bases: TGTGCCAGCAAGCTTAGTAGCGGAAGCGGGGAGCTGTTTTTT. Its translation is CASKLSSGSGELFF.

This clonotype was seen only a few times. This chain connects TRBV10-2 to TRBJ1-3; D perhaps matches TRBD1 (6 bases). Trimming stripped 7 bases from V and 2 bases from J, with 18 bases between. Germline CDR1 and CDR2: WSHSY and SAAADI. The CDR3 has 16 residues. This chain's CDR3 is CASTWGGAGAGNTIYF. CDR3 nucleotides: TGCGCCAGCACCTGGGGGGGGGCAGGGGCTGGAAACACCATATATTTT.

This chain links TRBV10-2 with TRBJ2-3; D perhaps matches TRBD2 (6 bases). There are 14 residues in the CDR3. Trimming removed 2 bases at V and 5 bases at J, with 11 bases between. CDR1 is WSHSY and CDR2 is SAAADI in the germline V gene. CDR3 coding DNA: TGCGCCAGCAGTGAGGTAGCGGAAAAAGATACGCAGTATTTT. This codes for CASSEVAEKDTQYF.